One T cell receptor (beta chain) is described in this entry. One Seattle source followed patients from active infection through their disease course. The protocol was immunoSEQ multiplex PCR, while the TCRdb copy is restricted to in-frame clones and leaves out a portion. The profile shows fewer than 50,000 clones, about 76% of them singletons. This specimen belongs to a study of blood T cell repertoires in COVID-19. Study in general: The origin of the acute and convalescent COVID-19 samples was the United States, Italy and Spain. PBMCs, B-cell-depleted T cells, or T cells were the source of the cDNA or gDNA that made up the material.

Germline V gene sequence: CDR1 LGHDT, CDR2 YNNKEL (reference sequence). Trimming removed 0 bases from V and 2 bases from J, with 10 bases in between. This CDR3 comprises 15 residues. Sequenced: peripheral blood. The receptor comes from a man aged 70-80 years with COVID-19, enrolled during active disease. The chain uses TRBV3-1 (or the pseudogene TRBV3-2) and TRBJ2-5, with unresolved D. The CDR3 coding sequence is TGTGCCAGCAGCCAAGATTTTACAGCACAAGAGACCCAGTACTTC. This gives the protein CASSQDFTAQETQYF.